These 3 T cell receptor beta chains were sequenced from one sample in a study of blood T cell repertoires in COVID-19. TCRdb keeps only in-frame clones here, not all; method: immunoSEQ multiplex PCR. This sample has some 50,000 clones, with over 80% found just once. Sequences were obtained from peripheral blood. The receptor set was obtained from a human donor in a cohort sampled during active COVID-19.

The genes are TRBV6-5 and TRBJ1-3; no firm D call. Germline CDR1 MNHEY, CDR2 SVGAGI. This CDR3 comprises 15 residues. V dropped 2 bases and J dropped 0 bases, with 8 bases sitting between them. As DNA, the CDR3 is TGTGCCAGCAGTTACGGCCCTCGCTCTGGAAACACCATATATTTT. Translating gives CASSYGPRSGNTIYF.

The genes are TRBV3-1 (or the pseudogene TRBV3-2) and TRBJ2-7; a weak D match, TRBD1 (6 bases). V was pared by 0 bases and J by 3 bases, with 21 bases between. CDR3 size: 18 residues. Looked up from germline, CDR1 is LGHDT and CDR2 is YNNKEL (reference sequence). DNA for the CDR3: TGTGCCAGCAGCCAAGATATTGCCCCGGCGGACAGTTTCTACGAGCAGTACTTC. As protein: CASSQDIAPADSFYEQYF.

The genes are TRBV2 and TRBJ2-2; a weak D match, TRBD1 (6 bases). CDR1 is SNHLY, CDR2 FYNNEI, per germline. The V gene lost 8 bases and the J gene lost 5 bases, with 15 bases spanning the gap. The CDR3 runs 14 residues. The CDR3 sequence: CASGYSQGTGELFF. Written as DNA, the CDR3 is TGTGCCAGCGGCTACTCTCAGGGGACCGGGGAGCTGTTTTTT.